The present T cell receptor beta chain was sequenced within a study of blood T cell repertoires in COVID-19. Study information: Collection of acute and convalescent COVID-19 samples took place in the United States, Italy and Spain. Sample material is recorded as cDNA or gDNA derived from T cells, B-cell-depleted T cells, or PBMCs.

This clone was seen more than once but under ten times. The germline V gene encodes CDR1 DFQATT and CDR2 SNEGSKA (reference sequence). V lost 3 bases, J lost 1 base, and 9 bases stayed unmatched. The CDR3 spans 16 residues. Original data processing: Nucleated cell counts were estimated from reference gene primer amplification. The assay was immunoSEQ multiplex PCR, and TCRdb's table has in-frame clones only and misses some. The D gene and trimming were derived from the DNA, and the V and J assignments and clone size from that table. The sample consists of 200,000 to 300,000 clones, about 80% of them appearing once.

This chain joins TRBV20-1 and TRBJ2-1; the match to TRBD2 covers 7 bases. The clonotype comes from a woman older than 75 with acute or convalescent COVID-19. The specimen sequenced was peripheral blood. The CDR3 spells CSASKAVGGSYNEQFF. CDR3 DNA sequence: TGCAGTGCTAGTAAGGCTGTGGGGGGGTCCTACAATGAGCAGTTCTTC.